These 30 T cell receptor beta chains came from one sample sequenced in a study of tumor-infiltrating lymphocytes in primary liver carcinoma. The roughly 19-32 mg bulk tissue piece was not sorted before simultaneous RNA and DNA extraction. The template, 500 ng total RNA, yielded TCR beta cDNA made with a constant-region primer. Researchers made the TCR beta libraries by running three nested multiplex PCR rounds with slightly modified ARM-PCR. Rounds one and two of PCR, each of around 11 cycles, were primed with TRBV1-TRBV30 forward primers and a C-beta reverse primer. TCRdb used MiXCR to reprocess the multiplex PCR reads, holding one entry per CDR3 protein. The sample consists of about 30,000 distinct CDR3 sequences, 70% to 80% of them appearing once. Sequenced material: liver tumor tissue from sampling region 3. The subset denotes: tumor region T3, left-lateral pole. Receptor source: a woman aged 25-40 years with primary liver carcinoma and hepatitis B virus infection.

Details on this clonotype: Mismatch with germline at one junction end may stem from a read error. This rearrangement joins TRBV28 to TRBJ2-3, with TRBD1 as a possible D gene (5 bases). CDR1 is MDHEN and CDR2 is SYDVKM in the germline V gene. This CDR3 has 17 residues. CDR3 sequence (DNA): TGTGCCAGCAGTTTTGACAGCACGAGGTGGGGCACAGGTACGCAGTATTTT. Its translation: CASSFDSTRWGTGTQYF.

On this clonotype itself: This may be a read error, as it is one base from a much larger clone. The chain recombines TRBV12-3 or TRBV12-4 with TRBJ2-1; D call uncertain. The CDR3 is made up of 13 amino acids. Trimming left V 4 bases short and J 11 bases short, with 15 bases between. For the CDR3, the DNA is TGTGCCAGCAGTTCCCCATCAGCGTGGAAGCAGTTCTTC. Protein sequence: CASSSPSAWKQFF.

This clonotype has a single count. A junction end diverges from the germline sequence, so it may reflect a read error. The genes are TRBV29-1 and TRBJ1-1; no reliable D call. Per the germline V gene, CDR1 is SQVTM and CDR2 is ANQGSEA. This CDR3 is built from 13 residues. As DNA, the CDR3 is TGCAGCGTTTATCACAGTCTGAGCACCGAAGGTTTCTTT. Translated: CSVYHSLSTEGFF. The full variable domain, with the rest looked up from reference TRBV29-1 and TRBJ1-1, is SAVISQKPSRDICQRGTSLTIQCQVDSQVTMMFWYRQQPGQSLTLIATANQGSEATYESGFVIDKFPISRPNLTFSTLTVSNMSPEDSSIYLCSVYHSLSTEGFFGQGTRLTVV.

Concerning this clonotype itself: A much larger clone differs from this one at a single base, so this may be a read error. V and J are TRBV29-1 and TRBJ2-2, with 7 nucleotides matching TRBD2. The ends lost 3 bases at V and 1 base at J; junction bases unmatched: 11. This CDR3 has 17 residues. Germline V gene lookup returns CDR1 SQVTM and CDR2 ANQGSEA. The CDR3 reads CSVEGLTGGRNTGELFF. For the CDR3, the DNA is TGCAGCGTTGAGGGGCTAACGGGAGGCCGGAACACCGGGGAGCTGTTTTTT.

This clonotype was seen repeatedly, ten times or more. V and J are TRBV28 and TRBJ2-7; 7 bases are a match to TRBD1. There are 13 residues in the CDR3. V lost 6 bases, J lost 5 bases, and 7 bases stayed unmatched. Germline V gene lookup returns CDR1 MDHEN and CDR2 SYDVKM. The CDR3 coding sequence is TGTGCCAGCAGGGCAGACAGGGCCCACGAGCAGTACTTC. Translating it yields CASRADRAHEQYF.

This clonotype was recorded once. One base away lies a much larger clone, so this may be a sequencing read error. The chain has TRBV9 and TRBJ1-5; no definite D call. The CDR3 runs to 15 residues. Deletions cut 0 bases from V and 7 bases from J, with 14 bases between. Germline CDR1 and CDR2: SGDLS and YYNGEE. CDR3 sequence: CASSVEGFPNQPQHF. CDR3 DNA: TGTGCCAGCAGCGTAGAGGGCTTCCCTAACCAGCCCCAGCATTTT.

Remarks on this clonotype: No conserved phenylalanine or tryptophan is present at the end of the CDR3, so a read error is the likely explanation. This chain links TRBV11-2 with TRBJ2-5; D may be TRBD1 (5 bases). CDR3 length: 16 residues. Trimming removed 5 bases from V and 3 bases from J, with 19 bases in between. The germline CDR1 and CDR2 sequences are SGHAT and FQNNGV. The CDR3 loop is CASSTRTRGAKETQYL. The CDR3 DNA reads TGTGCCAGCAGCACAAGAACAAGGGGTGCGAAAGAGACCCAGTACCTC.

On this clonotype: The CDR3 carries no conserved terminal phenylalanine or tryptophan, so it likely arises from a read error. The CDR3 reads CASGQGHSVGTEELFY. Here the CDR3 DNA reads TGCGCCAGCGGCCAAGGGCATAGCGTCGGCACCGAGGAGCTGTTTTAT. The chain couples TRBV4-3 to TRBJ2-2; a weak D match, TRBD2 (5 bases). Germline CDR1 reads LGHNA; CDR2 reads YSLEER. CDR3 length: 16 residues.

This clonotype was seen more than once but under ten times. The junction shows a germline mismatch at one end, possibly a read error. The V gene is TRBV5-4, the J gene TRBJ2-3, with 10 bases that match TRBD2. The CDR3 is 18 residues long. Germline V gives CDR1 SGHNT, CDR2 YYREEE (reference sequence). In DNA form, the CDR3 reads TGTGTCAGCAGTAACCCGCCGGCTAGCGGGAGTCGGACAGATACGCAGTATTTC. It translates to CVSSNPPASGSRTDTQYF.

The chain has TRBV12-3 or TRBV12-4 and TRBJ2-3; weak D call: TRBD2 (5 bases). V was shortened by 7 bases and J by 7 bases, with 15 bases between the two germline ends. The length of the CDR3 is 13 residues. The CDR3 DNA reads as TGTGCCAGCACATCAAGAGGGCCATATACGCAGTATTTT. Its protein product is CASTSRGPYTQYF.

In this sample, this clonotype turned up once. Compared with germline, one end of the junction differs, possibly owing to a read error. The V and J genes are TRBV4-2 and TRBJ1-1, with D unresolved. Germline CDR1 is LGHNA and CDR2 is YNFKEQ. The CDR3 has 16 amino acids. This CDR3 is CVSSPVEWGGNTEAFF. For the CDR3, the DNA is TGTGTCAGCAGCCCCGTCGAGTGGGGAGGGAACACTGAAGCTTTCTTT.

Concerning this clonotype itself: Possible read error: a much larger clone is one base away. The conserved phenylalanine or tryptophan normally closing the CDR3 is absent here, so this likely arose from a read error. V and J are TRBV11-3 and TRBJ2-2; TRBD2 is a possible D gene (5 bases). The V end lost 6 bases, the J end lost 5 bases, and 13 bases lay between the germline ends. This CDR3 contains 14 residues. Per the germline V gene, CDR1 is SGHNT and CDR2 is YENEEA. The CDR3: CASRGTRATGELFL. DNA of the CDR3: TGTGCCAGCAGGGGAACTAGGGCGACCGGGGAGCTGTTTTTG.

This chain joins TRBV11-3 and TRBJ2-7, with D possibly being TRBD2 (5 bases). CDR3 size: 15 residues. V lost 5 bases and J 4 bases, leaving 18 bases between the germline ends. CDR1 and CDR2 from the germline V gene are SGHNT and YENEEA. CDR3 DNA sequence: TGTGCCAGCAGCCCCGGGATAGGTGGCAAGTACGAGCAGTACTTC. It yields the protein CASSPGIGGKYEQYF.

Many counts were recorded for this clonotype. The chain employs TRBV5-1 and TRBJ2-5; D remains unclear. V lost 2 bases to trimming and J lost 1 base, with 9 bases between them. CDR1 and CDR2 from the germline V gene are SGHRS and YFSETQ. CDR3 length: 14 amino acids. CDR3 bases: TGCGCCAGCAGCTTTCAGAGAACCCAAGAGACCCAGTACTTC. Encoded protein: CASSFQRTQETQYF.

This clonotype was counted only a few times. It is likely a read error, because the conserved phenylalanine at the end of the CDR3 is missing. This chain joins TRBV4-3 and TRBJ2-2, with TRBD2 identical over 13 bases. CDR3 length: 19 residues. The germline CDR1 and CDR2 sequences are LGHNA and YSLEER. CDR3 residues: CASSVLAGGPRSNTWELFS. CDR3 coding DNA: TGCGCCAGCAGCGTACTAGCGGGAGGGCCCCGTTCGAACACCTGGGAGCTGTTTTCC.

A note on this clonotype: The conserved phenylalanine or tryptophan normally closing the CDR3 is absent here, so this likely arose from a read error. This chain links TRBV11-2 with TRBJ2-7; 8 bases line up with TRBD2. The germline V gene has CDR1 SGHAT and CDR2 FQNNGV. The CDR3 extends over 16 amino acids. V was pared by 7 bases and J by 7 bases, with 18 bases of the junction left unmatched. This CDR3 is CASTTPGREARGEQYI. The CDR3 bases are TGTGCCAGCACGACTCCTGGGCGGGAGGCAAGGGGAGAGCAGTACATC.

The genes are TRBV6-5 and TRBJ2-7, with a tentative D call TRBD1 (6 bases). The CDR3 loop spans 15 amino acids. CDR1 and CDR2 (germline): MNHEY, SVGAGI. V was shortened by 7 bases and J by 1 base, with 17 bases between the two germline ends. The CDR3 coding sequence is TGTGCCAGCATCTACAAGGACAGCAGTTCCTACGAGCAGTACTTC. As protein: CASIYKDSSSYEQYF.

Worth noting for this clonotype: Its ends do not fully match the called genes, so a read error is possible. The chain combines TRBV6-1 with TRBJ2-2; the D call may be TRBD1 or TRBD2 (5 bases each). From germline, CDR1 is MNHNS and CDR2 SASEGT. The CDR3 covers 17 residues. The CDR3 bases are TGTGCGAGCGACGAGGACACCCAAGCTTGGAACATCGGGGAGCTGTTTTTC. Translating gives CASDEDTQAWNIGELFF.

A word on this clonotype: An end of the junction differs from the germline gene, which may be a read error. The V call is TRBV5-4, the J call TRBJ2-2, with D perhaps matching TRBD2 (5 bases). CDR3 size: 14 residues. Per the germline V gene, CDR1 is SGHNT and CDR2 is YYREEE (reference sequence). The CDR3 spells CASSPVDTHREMFF. CDR3 coding DNA: TGTGCTAGCAGCCCCGTTGACACTCATAGGGAGATGTTTTTT.

By share, this clonotype ranks as medium-sized. The rearrangement links TRBV7-8 to TRBJ2-5, with D possibly matching TRBD1 (5 bases). CDR3 size: 15 residues. From germline, CDR1 is SGHVS and CDR2 FQNEAQ. Trimming took 1 base from V and 5 from J, leaving 14 bases between them. The CDR3 region has the DNA TGTGCCAGCAGCTTAGAAGGGGCCGATAGGGAGACCCAGTACTTC. Protein product: CASSLEGADRETQYF.

Worth noting for this clonotype: A read error is possible here, since a much larger clone lies one base away. The chain couples TRBV6-1 to TRBJ1-2, with 8 positions matching TRBD1. This CDR3 comprises 14 residues. From germline, CDR1 is MNHNS and CDR2 SASEGT. The CDR3: CVTLMTGVDYSYTF. The DNA for the CDR3 is TGTGTCACTCTCATGACAGGGGTGGACTATAGCTACACCTTC.

This clonotype showed up just once. A much larger clone is a single base away; this may be a read error. The chain employs TRBV29-1 and TRBJ1-6, with 7 nucleotides matching TRBD1. V was clipped by 4 bases and J by 7 bases; unmatched bases: 4. This CDR3 has 13 residues. Germline CDR1 is SQVTM and CDR2 is ANQGSEA. CDR3 nucleotide sequence: TGCAGCGTTGGCGACAGGGTAAATTCACCCCTCCACTTT. Amino acids: CSVGDRVNSPLHF.

Remarks on this clonotype: The CDR3 does not end in the conserved phenylalanine or tryptophan, so this is likely a read error. This rearrangement joins TRBV11-2 to TRBJ2-3; 7 positions match TRBD2. There are 15 residues in the CDR3. Germline loops: CDR1 SGHAT, CDR2 FQNNGV. Trimming took 5 bases from V and 8 from J; bases not matched to a gene: 13. The CDR3 region is CASSPGLVGPVTQYL. CDR3 bases: TGTGCCAGCAGCCCTGGACTAGTGGGCCCAGTTACGCAGTATTTA.

Of note for this clonotype: A read error is likely, as this CDR3 ends without the conserved phenylalanine or tryptophan. This chain links TRBV11-1 with TRBJ1-1; D might be TRBD1 (5 bases). The CDR3 has 14 amino acids. CDR1 SGHAT and CDR2 FQDESV come from the germline V gene (reference sequence). CDR3 sequence reads: CARSFGQGYTEAFS. The CDR3 DNA is TGTGCCCGCAGCTTTGGGCAGGGCTACACTGAAGCTTTCTCT.

On this clonotype: A much larger clone differs from this one at a single base, so this may be a read error. The V gene is TRBV6-1, the J gene TRBJ2-2, with D unresolved. Per the germline V gene, CDR1 is MNHNS and CDR2 is SASEGT. The CDR3 has 14 amino acids. The DNA for the CDR3 is TGTGCCACCAGTGAACTGTTCTTGAGGGGGGAGCTGTTTTTT. Amino acids: CATSELFLRGELFF.

Regarding this clonotype: One end of the junction fails to match germline, which may point to a read error. The rearrangement links TRBV11-3 to TRBJ2-1; 8 bases are shared with TRBD2. This CDR3 is built from 15 residues. The germline V gene has CDR1 SGHNT and CDR2 YENEEA. The CDR3 protein is CARSPRGSGNNEQFF. The CDR3, as DNA: TGCGCCAGAAGTCCTCGGGGTAGCGGGAACAATGAGCAGTTCTTC.

This clonotype was detected once. This likely comes from a read error, as the CDR3 has no conserved phenylalanine or tryptophan at its end. This chain joins TRBV11-2 and TRBJ2-1; either TRBD1 or TRBD2 may fit D (5 bases each). Germline CDR1 reads SGHAT; CDR2 reads FQNNGV. Trimming removed 11 bases from V and 10 bases from J, with 24 bases in between. The CDR3 sequence is 14 residues long. The DNA of the CDR3 is TGTGCCGACAGTCCGGACTCGAGGTACAGGGAGCAGTTCTCC. Translating it yields CADSPDSRYREQFS.

Turning to this clonotype: This may be a read error: a much more frequent sequence differs by one nucleotide. CDR3 region: CANAQGASGYTF. Here the CDR3 DNA reads TGTGCTAATGCCCAGGGGGCGAGTGGCTACACCTTC. V is TRBV12-5 and J is TRBJ1-2, with 8 bases fitting TRBD1. V lost 10 bases to trimming and J lost 7 bases; unmatched junction nucleotides: 8. Germline V gene lookup returns CDR1 LGHNT and CDR2 FRNRAP. This CDR3 is 12 amino acids long. Drawing the rest from reference TRBV12-5 and TRBJ1-2, the complete variable domain is DARVTQTPRHKVTEMGQEVTMRCQPILGHNTVFWYRQTMMQGLELLAYFRNRAPLDDSGMPKDRFSAEMPDATLATLKIQPSEPRDSAVYFCANAQGASGYTFGSGTRLTVV.

At least ten counts were recorded for this clonotype. The chain couples TRBV28 to TRBJ2-1; the D is unclear. Germline CDR1 and CDR2: MDHEN and SYDVKM. V gave up 3 bases and J gave up 6 bases, with 3 bases separating them. The CDR3 has 11 residues. The CDR3 DNA is TGTGCCAGCAGTTTCTTCAATGAGCAGTTCTTC. It specifies CASSFFNEQFF.

Comments on this clonotype: The junction does not match germline at one end; this may be a read error. The rearrangement uses TRBV11-2 and TRBJ1-4, with D possibly matching TRBD1 (5 bases). Germline V CDR1 and CDR2: SGHAT, FQNNGV. This CDR3 is built from 12 residues. The CDR3 DNA reads TGTGCCAGCAACCCCTGGGGGGGAAAACTGCGTTTT. Protein product: CASNPWGGKLRF.